This TCR beta chain was recorded in a study of CD8 T cells in ankylosing spondylitis. This clonotype was detected ten times or more. Its antigen is currently unknown. Germline CDR1 reads MNHNS; CDR2 reads SASEGT. This CDR3 is 16 amino acids long. Trimming took 6 bases from V and 5 from J; bases not matched to a gene: 11. Each TCR beta library was made by quantitative 5'-RACE that incorporated molecular barcodes. In TCRdb, the 5' RACE reads were re-called with MiXCR into one record per CDR3 protein. The repertoire has 39,000 or so distinct CDR3 sequences, over 9% of them found once; the top ten carry approximately 15%. Study-level findings and limits: Seemingly distinctive of ankylosing spondylitis blood was a TCR beta motif formed by eight highly homologous variants. Clones tied to disease were said to be significantly enriched in matched ankylosing spondylitis synovial fluid.

The sample comprised blood, either unsorted or a sorted T cell fraction (not recorded which). The rearrangement joins TRBV6-1 to TRBJ2-2, with TRBD2 matching 8 bases. This TCR was recovered from a male donor with ankylosing spondylitis or in good health (not recorded which). CDR3 residues: CASRESGRVDTGELFF. The CDR3 DNA sequence: TGTGCCAGCAGGGAAAGCGGGAGAGTCGATACCGGGGAGCTGTTTTTT.